A selection of T cell receptor beta chains follows, all from one sample in a study of T-cell memory formation after mild COVID-19. TCRdb used MiXCR to reprocess the 5' RACE reads, holding one entry per CDR3 protein. The sample records around 250,000 distinct CDR3 sequences, about a sixth being singletons. Sequencing input: PBMCs or a T cell subset sorted from them (not recorded which). Receptors originate from a man younger than 35 who had mild COVID-19 (a few samples of this study predate the infection). Cell type and time point are not known. The CDR3 runs from the conserved cysteine through the conserved F or W. The D gene is left open where the match is weak. The size entry is marked missing in some rows and otherwise reads once, few, many or a size class.

j_call: TRBJ2-3; d_call: TRBD1; clone_size: NA; v_call: TRBV19; cdr3_aa: CASSMGQGNTQYF; cdr3_nt: TGTGCCAGTAGTATGGGACAGGGGAATACGCAGTATTTT
j_call: TRBJ2-5; d_call: TRBD1; clone_size: NA; v_call: TRBV6-1; cdr3_aa: CASRPSPGGIYETQYF; cdr3_nt: TGTGCCAGCAGACCTTCACCAGGGGGAATATATGAGACCCAGTACTTC
j_call: TRBJ2-3; d_call: NA; clone_size: few; v_call: TRBV7-9; cdr3_aa: CASSFANTDTQYF; cdr3_nt: TGTGCCAGCAGCTTCGCTAACACAGATACGCAGTATTTT
j_call: TRBJ2-1; d_call: NA; clone_size: few; v_call: TRBV7-2; cdr3_aa: CASSLAFGLQSGEQFF; cdr3_nt: TGTGCCAGCAGCTTAGCCTTCGGGCTACAATCGGGGGAGCAGTTCTTC
j_call: TRBJ1-2; d_call: NA; clone_size: few; v_call: TRBV5-1; cdr3_aa: CASSLEWTAGWPYGYTF; cdr3_nt: TGCGCCAGCAGCTTGGAATGGACGGCAGGGTGGCCCTATGGCTACACCTTC
j_call: TRBJ2-7; d_call: TRBD2; clone_size: NA; v_call: TRBV5-1; cdr3_aa: CASSLVRAGAYEQYF; cdr3_nt: TGCGCCAGCAGCTTGGTTCGAGCGGGGGCCTACGAGCAGTACTTC
j_call: TRBJ2-1; d_call: NA; clone_size: NA; v_call: TRBV14; cdr3_aa: CASSPIPGTSYNEQFF; cdr3_nt: TGTGCCAGCAGCCCTATTCCCGGGACCTCCTACAATGAGCAGTTCTTC
j_call: TRBJ2-7; d_call: NA; clone_size: NA; v_call: TRBV12-3/TRBV12-4; cdr3_aa: CASSPPVREQYF; cdr3_nt: TGTGCCAGCAGCCCACCGGTTAGGGAGCAGTACTTC
j_call: TRBJ1-5; d_call: NA; clone_size: few; v_call: TRBV4-1; cdr3_aa: CASSQAPGSDQPQHF; cdr3_nt: TGCGCCAGCAGCCAAGCCCCGGGAAGTGATCAGCCCCAGCATTTT
j_call: TRBJ2-7; d_call: NA; clone_size: few; v_call: TRBV4-1; cdr3_aa: CASSLGPGVGYEQYF; cdr3_nt: TGCGCCAGCAGCCTTGGACCTGGAGTTGGCTACGAGCAGTACTTC
j_call: TRBJ2-2; d_call: NA; clone_size: NA; v_call: TRBV6-1; cdr3_aa: CASSGNSNTGELFF; cdr3_nt: TGTGCCAGCTCTGGGAATTCGAACACCGGGGAGCTGTTTTTT
j_call: TRBJ2-5; d_call: TRBD1; clone_size: NA; v_call: TRBV9; cdr3_aa: CASGPRQGKTQYF; cdr3_nt: TGTGCCAGCGGCCCGCGACAGGGTAAGACCCAGTACTTC
j_call: TRBJ2-3; d_call: NA; clone_size: few; v_call: TRBV20-1; cdr3_aa: CSAPMGSTDTQYF; cdr3_nt: TGCAGTGCCCCCATGGGGAGCACAGATACGCAGTATTTT
j_call: TRBJ2-1; d_call: TRBD1; clone_size: few; v_call: TRBV6-5; cdr3_aa: CASSHTTGASYEQFF; cdr3_nt: TGTGCCAGCAGCCATACCACAGGGGCAAGTTATGAGCAGTTCTTC
j_call: TRBJ2-2; d_call: NA; clone_size: NA; v_call: TRBV28; cdr3_aa: CASSLYRADTGELFF; cdr3_nt: TGTGCCAGCAGCCTGTACAGGGCCGACACCGGGGAGCTGTTTTTT
j_call: TRBJ2-3; d_call: NA; clone_size: many; v_call: TRBV6-2/TRBV6-3; cdr3_aa: CASSYSSTDTQYF; cdr3_nt: TGTGCCAGCAGTTACTCCAGCACAGATACGCAGTATTTT
j_call: TRBJ2-2; d_call: NA; clone_size: NA; v_call: TRBV2; cdr3_aa: CASSVSDTGELFF; cdr3_nt: TGTGCCAGCAGTGTAAGCGATACCGGGGAGCTGTTTTTT
j_call: TRBJ2-7; d_call: TRBD1; clone_size: few; v_call: TRBV12-3/TRBV12-4; cdr3_aa: CASSMHRGRGYEQYF; cdr3_nt: TGTGCCAGCAGTATGCACAGGGGGAGAGGCTACGAGCAGTACTTC
j_call: TRBJ1-6; d_call: NA; clone_size: NA; v_call: TRBV6-5; cdr3_aa: CATINRRVWPLHF; cdr3_nt: TGTGCCACCATTAACCGCCGGGTCTGGCCCCTCCACTTT
j_call: TRBJ1-5; d_call: NA; clone_size: few; v_call: TRBV6-5; cdr3_aa: CASSRTHANQPQHF; cdr3_nt: TGTGCCAGCAGTCGGACCCACGCGAATCAGCCCCAGCATTTT
j_call: TRBJ2-5; d_call: NA; clone_size: few; v_call: TRBV19; cdr3_aa: CASRTVAGQTQYF; cdr3_nt: TGTGCCAGTCGGACAGTGGCGGGTCAGACCCAGTACTTC
j_call: TRBJ2-3; d_call: NA; clone_size: few; v_call: TRBV20-1; cdr3_aa: CSAREGGNTQYF; cdr3_nt: TGCAGTGCTAGAGAAGGCGGGAATACGCAGTATTTT
j_call: TRBJ2-3; d_call: NA; clone_size: NA; v_call: TRBV6-6; cdr3_aa: CASSSLTDTQYF; cdr3_nt: TGTGCCAGCAGTTCCCTCACAGATACGCAGTATTTT